This TCR beta chain was captured by sequencing in a study of blood T cell repertoires in COVID-19 (dated by TCRdb to 2018 to 2020). Regarding the research as a whole: Collaborator samples came from the United States, Italy and Spain and covered acute and convalescent phases of COVID-19. Where available, HLA class I and class II types were taken from metadata supplied by the sample provider and were not determined by assay-based typing. The repertoires were released in a freely available public database intended as a resource for research on the immune response to SARS-CoV-2. Samples came from the ongoing ImmuneRACE study (first 160 participants) plus 1,254 subjects from 6 global collaborators. Subjects who had been exposed to COVID-19, were actively infected with it, or had recovered from it provided the deeply sampled blood TCRbeta repertoires that made up the dataset. The prospective study material was composed of cDNA or gDNA derived from T cells, B-cell-depleted T cells, or PBMCs. Nearly every sample came with metadata listing a de-identified subject ID, COVID-19 status, age in years and sex. What the research found in general, with its limitations: The quantity of clinical and demographic metadata differed by source and by participant and was supplied without curation.

The germline V gene (reference sequence) provides CDR1 WNHNN and CDR2 SYGVQD. At the junction V is shortened by 3 bases and J by 1 base; bases outside the gene matches: 7. Spanning cysteine to phenylalanine, the CDR3 consists of 16 amino acids. Kept here is only the CDR3 DNA, which spans 48 bases and is read in frame from base 1. The immunoSEQ Assay, a bias-controlled multiplex PCR, was used to amplify TCRbeta CDR3 regions from genomic DNA. The authors processed their data as follows. The number of nucleated cells in each sample was estimated by amplification of reference gene primers within the assay. Sequence reads were collapsed and filtered to measure the absolute abundance of every unique TCRbeta CDR3 rearrangement. For each sample, productive Simpson clonality was calculated as the square root of Simpson's diversity index across productive rearrangements. The source is immuneACCESS, and TCRdb retained only in-frame sequences with V and J called. Part of the clones is not carried over; for the studies checked, unresolved V genes explain less than half of this, and the remainder is unexplained. V and J calls and clone size are those listed in that table; D and trimming were worked out from the DNA. The sample includes roughly 500,000 clones, with approximately 83% observed a single time. The ten biggest clones cover about 3% of the sample.

The collaborating institutions used their own protocols to collect whole blood in K2EDTA tubes. For TCRbeta analysis, collaborators shipped samples in one of three forms: frozen whole blood, isolated PBMCs, or DNA extracted from either of those sample types. Details on this clone: The antigen it binds to is not known. No much larger clone exists at a distance of one base, and base qualities are not known.

The sequenced material came from peripheral blood. The rearranged chain carries TRBV10-1 and TRBJ2-3; 7 bases in the junction line up with TRBD2. The source of this sequence is a human donor in a cohort sampled during active COVID-19. CDR3 sequence: CASSEFGLERTDTQYF. Here is the DNA: TGCGCCAGCAGTGAATTTGGACTAGAACGCACAGATACGCAGTATTTT.